A single sample gave rise to the 14 T cell receptor beta chains below, sequenced in a study of T cell changes during pregnancy in multiple sclerosis. Only in-frame clones appear in the TCRdb table, and some are missing; sequencing was by immunoSEQ multiplex PCR. This repertoire shows about 49,000 clones, 85% to 95% found once; its top ten account for approximately 6%. The sequencing here drew on CD8+ T cells from peripheral blood mononuclear cells, taken in the first trimester of pregnancy. These receptors came from a female donor with multiple sclerosis, enrolled in a pregnancy study.

V gene TRBV15 combines with J gene TRBJ2-5; D perhaps matches TRBD2 (5 bases). Germline V gives CDR1 LNHNV, CDR2 YYDKDF (reference sequence). Trimming removed 4 bases at V and 6 bases at J, with 12 bases between. The CDR3 sequence is 13 residues long. The CDR3 here is CATSTGPGKTQYF. CDR3 in DNA: TGTGCCACCAGCACAGGCCCGGGGAAGACCCAGTACTTC. Looking up the rest from reference TRBV15 and TRBJ2-5 gives the full variable domain: DAMVIQNPRYQVTQFGKPVTLSCSQTLNHNVMYWYQQKSSQAPKLLFHYYDKDFNNEADTPDNFQSRRPNTSFCFLDIRSPGLGDTAMYLCATSTGPGKTQYFGPGTRLLVL.

The rearrangement joins TRBV7-9 to TRBJ2-7; possibly TRBD1 for D (5 bases). CDR1 and CDR2 (germline): SEHNR, FQNEAQ (reference sequence). Trimming removed 5 bases from V and 5 bases from J, with 13 bases in between. This CDR3 spans 13 amino acids. CDR3 in DNA: TGTGCCAGCAGCCCCAATGGGGCGGACGAGCAGTACTTC. Amino acid sequence: CASSPNGADEQYF.

The J gene is TRBJ2-7, the V gene TRBV7-6; 12 nucleotides align to TRBD1. Trimming at V came to 4 bases and at J to 4 bases, leaving 2 bases not matched to a gene. Germline-derived CDR1 and CDR2 are SGHVS and FNYEAQ. CDR3 length: 14 amino acids. For the CDR3, the DNA is TGTGCCAGCAGCTCGGGACAGGGGGCGTACGAGCAGTACTTC. Its translation: CASSSGQGAYEQYF.

The table lists this clone with a count of one. This sequence joins TRBV28 and TRBJ1-5, with 7 bases fitting TRBD1. The junction had 0 bases not matched to a gene; V was cut back by 8 bases and J by 5 bases. Germline CDR1 reads MDHEN; CDR2 reads SYDVKM. CDR3 length equals 11 residues. In DNA form, the CDR3 reads TGTGCCAGCCAGGGGGATCAGCCCCAGCATTTT. Protein: CASQGDQPQHF.

This rearrangement joins TRBV6-6 to TRBJ2-1, with 11 bases lining up with TRBD2. This CDR3 has 15 residues. CDR1 and CDR2 from the germline V gene are MNHNY and SVGAGI (reference sequence). J gave up 6 bases and V 0 bases, and 1 base lay outside the gene matches. CDR3 sequence reads: CASSYSGLAGNEQFF. The CDR3, as DNA: TGTGCCAGCAGTTACTCCGGACTAGCGGGCAATGAGCAGTTCTTC.

V gene TRBV4-3 combines with J gene TRBJ2-7; D is uncertain. Germline CDR1 reads LGHNA; CDR2 reads YSLEER. This CDR3 contains 15 residues. V was trimmed by 0 bases and J by 3 bases, leaving 12 bases between them. CDR3 region: CASSQDASVHYEQYF. CDR3 DNA sequence: TGCGCCAGCAGCCAAGACGCCAGCGTTCACTACGAGCAGTACTTC.

The rearrangement links TRBV2 to TRBJ2-7; TRBD2 aligns across 8 bases. CDR3 length: 16 amino acids. J lost 3 bases, V lost 8 bases, and 15 bases had no gene match. Per the germline V gene, CDR1 is SNHLY and CDR2 is FYNNEI. The DNA of the CDR3 is TGTGCCAGCGGGGGTTATACGGCGGGGGGATTCTACGAGCAGTACTTC. It specifies CASGGYTAGGFYEQYF. Looking up the rest from reference TRBV2 and TRBJ2-7 gives the full variable domain: EPEVTQTPSHQVTQMGQEVILRCVPISNHLYFYWYRQILGQKVEFLVSFYNNEISEKSEIFDDQFSVERPDGSNFTLKIRSTKLEDSAMYFCASGGYTAGGFYEQYFGPGTRLTVT.

The chain recombines TRBV10-3 with TRBJ2-3, with D possibly being TRBD2 (6 bases). The CDR3 consists of 14 residues. CDR1 is ENHRY, CDR2 SYGVKD, per germline. V shed 7 bases and J shed 6 bases, with 17 bases lying between them. In DNA, the CDR3 is TGTGCCATCACCGGAGGAGGGTACTGGGATACGCAGTATTTT. Translated: CAITGGGYWDTQYF.

The rearrangement uses TRBV13 and TRBJ1-3, with 7 bases fitting TRBD1. The CDR3 has 15 amino acids. Germline values: CDR1 PRHDT, CDR2 FYEKMQ (reference sequence). V was clipped by 6 bases and J by 0 bases; unmatched bases: 5. The CDR3 is CASRSDRDSGNTIYF. The CDR3 DNA reads TGTGCCAGCAGGTCCGACAGGGACTCTGGAAACACCATATATTTT.

This clone was seen just once. The chain uses TRBV5-6 and TRBJ2-7, with D perhaps matching TRBD1 (6 bases). The V gene's germline CDR1 is SGHDT and CDR2 YYEEEE. The CDR3 spans 14 residues. V dropped 2 bases and J dropped 5 bases, with 14 bases sitting between them. The CDR3 is CASSFTQGLDEQYF. The CDR3 coding sequence is TGTGCCAGCAGCTTTACACAGGGTCTGGACGAGCAGTACTTC.

The CDR3 DNA reads TGCAGCGTTGAAGGGCAGTCCTACGAGCAGTACTTC. Translation: CSVEGQSYEQYF. The J gene is TRBJ2-7, the V gene TRBV29-1; no clear D gene. The CDR3 has 12 residues. The V end was cut by 1 base, the J end by 1 base, with 5 bases between. Per the germline V gene, CDR1 is SQVTM and CDR2 is ANQGSEA.

The chain uses TRBV28 and TRBJ1-1; tentative D call: TRBD1 (6 bases). The CDR3 loop spans 15 amino acids. V was shortened by 4 bases and J by 0 bases, with 12 bases between the two germline ends. Germline values: CDR1 MDHEN, CDR2 SYDVKM. CDR3 coding DNA: TGTGCCAGCAGTTACCCCGGACAGATGAACACTGAAGCTTTCTTT. It translates to CASSYPGQMNTEAFF.

This chain joins TRBV28 and TRBJ2-3; 8 nucleotides line up with TRBD1. Per germline, CDR1 MDHEN and CDR2 SYDVKM. The CDR3 covers 14 residues. The J segment lost 1 base and the V segment lost 4 bases, leaving 1 base of the junction unmatched. Written as DNA, the CDR3 is TGTGCCAGCAGTTCGGGACAGGGCACAGATACGCAGTATTTT. This encodes CASSSGQGTDTQYF.

In its sample, this clone was seen once. The chain has TRBV7-6 and TRBJ2-7; 8 bases fit TRBD1. Germline V gene data show CDR1 as SGHVS and CDR2 as FNYEAQ. The junction had 7 bases not matched to a gene; V was cut back by 4 bases and J by 5 bases. There are 14 residues in the CDR3. DNA of the CDR3: TGTGCCAGCAGCTCCGGACAGGGAGGCAACGAGCAGTACTTC. Translating gives CASSSGQGGNEQYF.